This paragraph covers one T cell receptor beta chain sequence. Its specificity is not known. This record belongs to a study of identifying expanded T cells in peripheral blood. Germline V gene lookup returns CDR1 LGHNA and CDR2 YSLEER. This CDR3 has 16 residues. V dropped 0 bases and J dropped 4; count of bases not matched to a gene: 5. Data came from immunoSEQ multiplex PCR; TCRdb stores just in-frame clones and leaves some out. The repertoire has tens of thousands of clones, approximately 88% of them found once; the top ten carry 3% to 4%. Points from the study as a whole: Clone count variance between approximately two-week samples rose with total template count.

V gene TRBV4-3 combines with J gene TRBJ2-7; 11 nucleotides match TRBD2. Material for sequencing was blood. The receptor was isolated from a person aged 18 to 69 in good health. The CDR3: CASSQEGTSGLYEQYF. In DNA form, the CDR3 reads TGCGCCAGCAGCCAAGAAGGGACTAGCGGACTATACGAGCAGTACTTC.